This entry is about one T cell receptor beta chain. From the 5' RACE reads, TCRdb lists one entry per CDR3 protein and no DNA. In total, the table holds approximately 420,000 distinct CDR3 sequences. This sample was included in a study of T cells expressing NK-cell markers. Study as a whole: In the group of eight sequenced donors, seven were HCMV-seropositive and one was seronegative.

This CDR3 is 18 amino acids long. Looked up from germline, CDR1 is SGHTA and CDR2 is FQGNSA. This chain connects TRBV7-2 to TRBJ2-1; TCRdb lists TRBD2, though no DNA is available to test this call. The TCR comes from a woman between 50 and 59 years old in good health. The sequenced material came from blood T cells: a sorted CD56 or NKG2C T cell subset, CD4+ or CD8+ T cells, or bulk PBMC T cells (not recorded which). The CDR3 reads CASSLGTSGLYSYNEQFF. The full variable domain, in which reference TRBV7-2 and TRBJ2-1 provide the parts outside the CDR3, is GAGVSQSPSNKVTEKGKDVELRCDPISGHTALYWYRQSLGQGLEFLIYFQGNSAPDKSGLPSDRFSAERTGGSVSTLTIQRTQQEDSAVYLCASSLGTSGLYSYNEQFFGPGTRLTVL.